This T cell receptor (beta chain) was observed in a study of T cell responses to AZD1222 COVID-19 vaccine. TCRdb's copy holds only in-frame clones and misses some; the assay was immunoSEQ multiplex PCR. The sample includes over 150,000 clones, less than 90% of them seen just once. The CDR3 totals 13 residues. Germline-derived CDR1 and CDR2 are MDHEN and SYDVKM. Between the trimmed V and J ends, which lost 5 bases and 4 bases, there was a span of 9 bases. The clonotype was recovered from an adult in good health. The sequencing used peripheral blood, collected on day 0 of AZD1222 vaccination. The V and J genes are TRBV28 and TRBJ1-3, with no clear D. The CDR3 nucleotides read TGTGCCAGCAGTCTCATAGGGGGAAACACCATATATTTT. Translated: CASSLIGGNTIYF. Full variable domain (remainder filled in from reference TRBV28 and TRBJ1-3): DVKVTQSSRYLVKRTGEKVFLECVQDMDHENMFWYRQDPGLGLRLIYFSYDVKMKEKGDIPEGYSVSREKKERFSLILESASTNQTSMYLCASSLIGGNTIYFGEGSWLTVV.